What follows are 8 T cell receptor beta chains derived from one specimen sequenced in a study of T cells in tumors after PD-1 blockade. Sequenced by immunoSEQ multiplex PCR; TCRdb stores in-frame clones only, minus some. The sample has around 50,000 clones; roughly 80% are singletons. Sequenced material: PBMCs, taken before anti-PD-1 therapy. Receptor source: a human donor with advanced basal cell or squamous cell carcinoma (not recorded which).

The chain recombines TRBV4-2 with TRBJ2-7; D might be TRBD1 (6 bases). The CDR3 sequence is 16 residues long. Per germline, CDR1 LGHNA and CDR2 YNFKEQ. V lost 5 bases and J 11 bases, leaving 28 bases between the germline ends. CDR3 in amino acids: CASSAAPGTTQTGKYF. The CDR3 DNA sequence: TGTGCCAGCAGCGCTGCTCCCGGGACAACGCAAACTGGGAAGTACTTC.

The chain's CDR3 is CASSQGQPNSPLHF. In nucleotides, the CDR3 is TGTGCCAGCAGCCAGGGACAGCCTAATTCACCCCTCCACTTT. V is TRBV3-1 (or the pseudogene TRBV3-2) and J is TRBJ1-6; 7 bases map to TRBD1. V lost 3 bases and J lost 6; bases outside the gene matches: 2. This CDR3 comprises 14 residues. Germline CDR1 and CDR2: LGHDT and YNNKEL (reference sequence).

This chain uses TRBV4-2 with TRBJ1-5; D remains unclear. Per the germline V gene, CDR1 is LGHNA and CDR2 is YNFKEQ. The CDR3 sequence is 18 residues long. V was cut by 1 base and J by 7 bases, with 23 bases left in between. The CDR3 here is CASSQGWVGPGGNQPQHF. Here the CDR3 DNA reads TGTGCCAGCAGCCAAGGGTGGGTAGGCCCGGGAGGGAACCAGCCCCAGCATTTT.

The chain employs TRBV19 and TRBJ2-7, with 11 nucleotides matching TRBD1. Trimming took 1 base from V and 5 from J; bases not matched to a gene: 7. Germline V lookup: CDR1 LNHDA, CDR2 SQIVND (reference sequence). The CDR3 extends over 16 amino acids. CDR3 nucleotides: TGTGCCAGTAGTATAGTTGGGACAGGGGGAAGAAACGAGCAGTACTTC. This sequence encodes CASSIVGTGGRNEQYF.

This clone was observed at least ten times. The gene calls are TRBV27 and TRBJ2-7, with TRBD2 as a possible D gene (5 bases). Germline values: CDR1 MNHEY, CDR2 SMNVEV (reference sequence). The CDR3 has 14 residues. V lost 2 bases and J 5 bases, leaving 13 bases between the germline ends. CDR3 residues: CASSLDGEGDEQYF. CDR3 coding DNA: TGTGCCAGCAGTTTAGACGGGGAAGGTGACGAGCAGTACTTC.

This chain links TRBV5-5 with TRBJ2-1; D is perhaps TRBD2 (5 bases). The CDR3 extends over 13 amino acids. From germline, CDR1 is SGHKS and CDR2 YYEKEE (reference sequence). Trimming took 3 bases from V and 14 from J, leaving 18 bases between them. The CDR3 nucleotides read TGTGCCAGCAGCTCCGGGTCAGTAGCGAGGGAGTTCTTC. Its translation is CASSSGSVAREFF.

This clone was observed a handful of times. V and J are TRBV7-8 and TRBJ1-2; perhaps TRBD1 as D (5 bases). The CDR3 totals 13 residues. Deletions cut 5 bases from V and 8 bases from J, with 15 bases between. CDR1 is SGHVS, CDR2 FQNEAQ, per germline. The CDR3 nucleotides read TGTGCCAGCAGCCATTGGGACCTAGGGGGCTACACCTTC. This encodes CASSHWDLGGYTF.

The chain links TRBV29-1 to TRBJ1-5; D gene ambiguous. Trimming removed 4 bases at V and 4 bases at J, with 8 bases between. Looked up from germline, CDR1 is SQVTM and CDR2 is ANQGSEA. This CDR3 comprises 12 residues. CDR3 residues: CSVGSVNQPQHF. The CDR3 nucleotides read TGCAGCGTTGGGTCAGTTAATCAGCCCCAGCATTTT.